This record looks at one T cell receptor beta chain sequence and its context. This entry is derived from a study of blood T cell repertoires in COVID-19. Original data processing: Amplifying reference gene primers gave estimates of nucleated cell counts. Measured with immunoSEQ multiplex PCR; TCRdb has only the in-frame clones, and not every one. For V, J and clone size, that table is used; D and trimming come from the DNA. In the table there are roughly 260,000 clones, 83% of which are singletons. Participants had their cohort set by participant-reported clinical history. Between the trimmed V and J ends, which lost 4 bases and 0 bases, there was a span of 7 bases. Germline assignment: CDR1 SGHRS and CDR2 YFSETQ. The CDR3 has 14 amino acids.

Sequencing used PBMCs or T cells enriched from blood (not recorded which). V usage is TRBV5-1 and J usage is TRBJ1-4; D not certain. The receptor comes from a woman in her forties who had been exposed to COVID-19. Here the CDR3 reads CASSLTATNEKLFF. CDR3 DNA: TGCGCCAGCAGCCTGACTGCAACTAATGAAAAACTGTTTTTT.